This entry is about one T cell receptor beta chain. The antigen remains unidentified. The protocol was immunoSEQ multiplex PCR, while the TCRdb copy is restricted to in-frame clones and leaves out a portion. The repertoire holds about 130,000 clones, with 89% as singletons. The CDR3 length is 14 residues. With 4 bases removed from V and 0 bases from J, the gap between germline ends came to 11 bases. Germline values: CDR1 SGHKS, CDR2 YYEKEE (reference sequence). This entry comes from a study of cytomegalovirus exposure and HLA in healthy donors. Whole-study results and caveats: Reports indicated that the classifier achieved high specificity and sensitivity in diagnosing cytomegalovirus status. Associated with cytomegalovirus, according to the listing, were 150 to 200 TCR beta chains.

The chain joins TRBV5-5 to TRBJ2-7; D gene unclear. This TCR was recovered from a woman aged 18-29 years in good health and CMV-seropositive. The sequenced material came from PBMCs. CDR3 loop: CASSATWPSYEQYF. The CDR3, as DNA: TGTGCCAGCAGCGCCACGTGGCCCTCCTACGAGCAGTACTTC.